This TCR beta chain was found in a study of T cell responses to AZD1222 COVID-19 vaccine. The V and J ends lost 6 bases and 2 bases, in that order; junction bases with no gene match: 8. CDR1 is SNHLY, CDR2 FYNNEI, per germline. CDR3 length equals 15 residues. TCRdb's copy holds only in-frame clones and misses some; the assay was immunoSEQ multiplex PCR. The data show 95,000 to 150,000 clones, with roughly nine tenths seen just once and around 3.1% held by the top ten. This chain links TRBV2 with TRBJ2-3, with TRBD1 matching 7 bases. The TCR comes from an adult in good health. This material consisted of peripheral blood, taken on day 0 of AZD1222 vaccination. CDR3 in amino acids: CASSPGTAHTDTQYF. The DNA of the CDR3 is TGTGCCAGCAGCCCGGGGACAGCCCACACAGATACGCAGTATTTT.